The sequence of this T cell receptor beta chain was determined in a study of blood T cell repertoires in COVID-19 (dated by TCRdb to 2020 to 2022). In the study overall: Samples covering the acute and convalescent phases of COVID-19 were provided by collaborators in the United States, Italy and Spain. Deeply sampled blood TCRbeta repertoires from subjects exposed to, actively infected with, or recovered from COVID-19 were included in the dataset. A freely available public database, intended as a resource for researchers studying the immune response to SARS-CoV-2, is where the repertoires were released. Where HLA class I and class II types were available, the types were taken from metadata supplied by the sample provider, not from assay-based typing. Samples came from the ongoing ImmuneRACE study (first 160 participants) plus 1,254 subjects from 6 global collaborators. The material from the prospective study consisted of cDNA or gDNA derived from T cells, B-cell-depleted T cells, or PBMCs. Sample metadata almost always included a de-identified subject ID, COVID-19 status, age in years and sex.

Comment on this clone: Its cognate antigen has yet to be identified. Base qualities are missing; no much larger clone stands one base away.

Including cysteine and phenylalanine, the CDR3 has 13 amino acids. The read is trimmed to its CDR3 DNA, 39 bases read in frame from base 1. Relative to germline, V is 5 bases shorter and J is 9 bases shorter, with 14 bases between their ends. Sequences SGHAT (CDR1) and FQNNGV (CDR2) are obtained from the germline V gene. The immunoSEQ Assay, a bias-controlled multiplex PCR, was used to amplify TCRbeta CDR3 regions from genomic DNA. The study's processing was this. The number of nucleated cells in each sample was estimated by amplification of reference gene primers within the assay. Sequence reads were collapsed and filtered to measure the absolute abundance of every unique TCRbeta CDR3 rearrangement. For each sample, productive Simpson clonality was calculated by taking the square root of Simpson's diversity index across productive rearrangements. TCRdb limited this immuneACCESS table to in-frame rearrangements with V and J called. A share of clones is missing; checked studies link under half to unresolved V genes, and the rest is unexplained. V and J calls and clone size are copied from that table; D and trimming were computed from the DNA. Present in this sample are approximately 76,000 clones, over 70% of which were seen just once. About 42% of the sample is held by the ten biggest clonotypes.

The collaborating institutions used their own protocols to collect whole blood in K2EDTA tubes. Collaborator samples were shipped for TCRbeta analysis as frozen whole blood, isolated PBMCs, or DNA extracted from either sample type. Beyond this particular receptor, the publication reports: The quantity of clinical and demographic metadata differed by source and by participant and was supplied without curation.

The origin of this receptor is an elderly man with active or convalescent COVID-19. The sequence links TRBV11-2 to TRBJ1-5, with the D segment identity uncertain. Sequenced: peripheral blood. The nucleotide sequence reads as follows: TGTGCCAGCAGCCGTCCTGGTTTCGGGCCCCAGCATTTT. Its translation reads: CASSRPGFGPQHF.